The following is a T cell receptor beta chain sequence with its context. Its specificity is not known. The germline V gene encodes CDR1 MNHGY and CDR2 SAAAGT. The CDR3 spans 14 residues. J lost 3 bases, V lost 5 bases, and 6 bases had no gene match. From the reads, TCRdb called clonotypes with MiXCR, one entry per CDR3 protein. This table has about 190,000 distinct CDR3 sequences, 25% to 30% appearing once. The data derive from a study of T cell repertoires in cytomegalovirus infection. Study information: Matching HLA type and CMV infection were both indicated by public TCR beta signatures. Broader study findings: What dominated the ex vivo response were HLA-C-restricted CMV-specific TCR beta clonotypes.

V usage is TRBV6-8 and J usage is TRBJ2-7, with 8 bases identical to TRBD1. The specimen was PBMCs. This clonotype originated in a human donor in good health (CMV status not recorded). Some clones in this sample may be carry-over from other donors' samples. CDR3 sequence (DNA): TGTGCCAGCAGTCCCTTGACAGGGGACTACGAGCAGTACTTC. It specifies CASSPLTGDYEQYF.